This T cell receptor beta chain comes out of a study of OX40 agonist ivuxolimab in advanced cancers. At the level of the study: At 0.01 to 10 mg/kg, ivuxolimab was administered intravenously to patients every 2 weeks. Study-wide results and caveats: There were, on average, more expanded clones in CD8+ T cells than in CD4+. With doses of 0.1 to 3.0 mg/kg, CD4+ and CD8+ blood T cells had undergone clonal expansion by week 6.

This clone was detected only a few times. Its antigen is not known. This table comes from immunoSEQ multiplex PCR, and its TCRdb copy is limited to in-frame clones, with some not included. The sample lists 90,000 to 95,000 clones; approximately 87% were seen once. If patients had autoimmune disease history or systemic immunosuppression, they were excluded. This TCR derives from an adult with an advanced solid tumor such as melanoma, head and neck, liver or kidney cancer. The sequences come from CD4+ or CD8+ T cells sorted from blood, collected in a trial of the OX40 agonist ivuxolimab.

The CDR3 coding sequence is TGCGCCAGCAGCTTCCTAGCGGGATCCTACAATGAGCAGTTCTTC. Amino acid sequence: CASSFLAGSYNEQFF. The rearrangement joins TRBV5-1 to TRBJ2-1; 9 positions match TRBD2. Germline assignment: CDR1 SGHRS and CDR2 YFSETQ. This CDR3 comprises 15 residues. V gave up 2 bases and J gave up 1 base; unmatched junction bases: 1.